These 5 T cell receptor beta chains share one sample of origin, sequenced in a study of T cell changes during pregnancy in multiple sclerosis (dated by TCRdb to the late 2010s). Library preparation used the immunoSEQ multiplex PCR assay. The clones in this table, taken by TCRdb from immuneACCESS, are in-frame only. Not every clone is retained; where verified, under half of the shortfall comes from an unresolved V gene, and the cause of the rest is unknown. Present in this sample are roughly 32,000 clones, roughly nine tenths of which were seen just once. Together, the top ten hold more than 9.5% of the sample. This material consisted of CD8+ T cells from peripheral blood mononuclear cells, taken in the third trimester of pregnancy. These receptors originate from a female donor with multiple sclerosis, enrolled in a pregnancy study.

In nucleotides, the CDR3 is TGTGCCAACTCACTTCAAGAGACCCAGTACTTC. The encoded protein is CANSLQETQYF. The rearrangement links TRBV2 to TRBJ2-5; D is ambiguous. V shed 10 bases and J shed 2 bases, with 8 bases lying between them. Germline V gene sequence: CDR1 SNHLY, CDR2 FYNNEI. This CDR3 spans 11 amino acids.

This chain links TRBV5-1 with TRBJ1-1; D might be TRBD1 (5 bases). Germline CDR1 is SGHRS and CDR2 is YFSETQ. V was clipped by 0 bases and J by 1 base, with 22 bases between them. The CDR3 is made up of 19 amino acids. CDR3 loop: CASSLGLLRQGSKNTEAFF. Here the CDR3 DNA reads TGCGCCAGCAGCTTGGGGTTACTTCGGCAGGGAAGTAAGAACACTGAAGCTTTCTTT. The variable domain in full, completed from reference TRBV5-1 and TRBJ1-1, reads KAGVTQTPRYLIKTRGQQVTLSCSPISGHRSVSWYQQTPGQGLQFLFEYFSETQRNKGNFPGRFSGRQFSNSRSEMNVSTLELGDSALYLCASSLGLLRQGSKNTEAFFGQGTRLTVV.

This clone was counted a single time. The chain combines TRBV13 with TRBJ1-1; D is unresolved. From germline, CDR1 is PRHDT and CDR2 FYEKMQ (reference sequence). The CDR3 runs to 16 residues. Between the trimmed V and J ends, which lost 4 bases and 0 bases, there was a span of 15 bases. The CDR3 nucleotides are TGTGCCAGCAGCTCCCGCGTGGGAGGGATGAACACTGAAGCTTTCTTT. Protein product: CASSSRVGGMNTEAFF.

CDR3 bases: TGCAGCGCACGACAGGGGATTAAGAATGAGCAGTTCTTC. Its translation: CSARQGIKNEQFF. The chain recombines TRBV29-1 with TRBJ2-1; 8 positions agree with TRBD1. There are 13 residues in the CDR3. Germline CDR1 and CDR2: SQVTM and ANQGSEA. The ends lost 7 bases at V and 7 bases at J; junction bases unmatched: 9.

The V and J genes are TRBV6-1 and TRBJ2-1; 7 bases agree with TRBD2. Germline loops: CDR1 MNHNS, CDR2 SASEGT. This CDR3 has 14 amino acids. The V and J ends lost 7 bases and 10 bases, in that order; junction bases with no gene match: 13. The CDR3 DNA sequence: TGTGCCAGCACCACATCGGGGGGTCGGGAAGAGCAGTTCTTC. Translating it yields CASTTSGGREEQFF.